Below are 8 T cell receptor beta chains sequenced from a single sample in a study of T and B cells in COVID-19 patients. TRB rearrangements were amplified by multiplex PCR with BIOMED2 TRB-A/B primers. MiXCR, applied by TCRdb to the multiplex PCR reads, yields one record per CDR3 protein. The sample has about 15,000 distinct CDR3 sequences, roughly 29% seen once; the top ten hold approximately 1.1%. TRB was amplified from about 250-500 ng of blood genomic DNA. The sample taken for sequencing was blood. These receptors all stem from a human donor who had recovered from COVID-19.

This clonotype has just a few counts. The CDR3 reads CASSIIDSFTEAFF. In DNA form, the CDR3 reads TGTGCCAGTAGTATAATAGACAGTTTCACTGAAGCTTTCTTT. J is TRBJ1-1 and V is TRBV19; D might be TRBD1 (5 bases). The CDR3 has 14 residues. Germline CDR1 is LNHDA and CDR2 is SQIVND (reference sequence). V was cut by 2 bases and J by 4 bases, with 11 bases left in between.

The V and J genes are TRBV5-4 and TRBJ2-3; 12 nucleotides match TRBD2. The CDR3 runs 16 residues. The J segment lost 4 bases and the V segment lost 3 bases, leaving 6 bases of the junction unmatched. Germline CDR1 and CDR2: SGHNT and YYREEE (reference sequence). The CDR3 loop is CASSSGLAGRADTQYF. CDR3 sequence (DNA): TGTGCCAGCAGCTCGGGACTAGCGGGTCGGGCAGATACGCAGTATTTT.

The chain joins TRBV5-4 to TRBJ2-1; 7 positions agree with TRBD1. The CDR3 length is 15 residues. Germline CDR1 and CDR2: SGHNT and YYREEE (reference sequence). The ends lost 2 bases at V and 4 bases at J; junction bases unmatched: 6. The CDR3 is CASSFTGVLYNEQFF. CDR3 sequence (DNA): TGTGCCAGCAGCTTTACAGGGGTGCTTTACAATGAGCAGTTCTTC.

This clonotype was seen a few times. V and J are TRBV5-6 and TRBJ2-7, with D tentatively TRBD2 (5 bases). Deletions cut 7 bases from V and 2 bases from J, with 19 bases between. The length of the CDR3 is 15 residues. CDR1 and CDR2 (germline): SGHDT, YYEEEE. The CDR3 spells CASGIPGILPYEQYF. The CDR3 DNA reads TGTGCCAGCGGGATACCGGGGATTCTCCCCTACGAGCAGTACTTC.

The sample holds a few counts of this clonotype. This chain connects TRBV10-3 to TRBJ2-1; D gene uncertain. V dropped 0 bases and J dropped 3 bases, with 9 bases sitting between them. The CDR3 runs to 15 residues. The V gene's germline CDR1 is ENHRY and CDR2 SYGVKD. CDR3 protein: CAISESTKVYNEQFF. CDR3 nucleotide sequence: TGTGCCATCAGTGAGTCGACGAAGGTCTACAATGAGCAGTTCTTC.

The sample holds a few counts of this clonotype. The chain employs TRBV5-4 and TRBJ2-7; the match to TRBD2 covers 9 bases. The length of the CDR3 is 14 residues. V lost 8 bases to trimming and J lost 4 bases; unmatched junction nucleotides: 10. Germline V gives CDR1 SGHNT, CDR2 YYREEE (reference sequence). The CDR3 region has the DNA TGTGCCAGTGGAATAGCGGGAGTAGGATACGAGCAGTACTTC. Its translation: CASGIAGVGYEQYF.

This clonotype is medium-sized by share. The chain recombines TRBV27 with TRBJ2-5; D is possibly TRBD2 (6 bases). The CDR3 has 14 residues. Looked up from germline, CDR1 is MNHEY and CDR2 is SMNVEV (reference sequence). The germline V and J ends were trimmed by 3 bases and 5 bases, with 13 bases remaining between them. CDR3 coding DNA: TGTGCCAGCAGTTTGGTCAGGGAGGTGGAGACCCAGTACTTC. Protein: CASSLVREVETQYF.

This rearrangement joins TRBV13 to TRBJ2-3; weak D call: TRBD2 (5 bases). The CDR3 consists of 14 residues. Trimming removed 4 bases from V and 9 bases from J, with 17 bases in between. Looked up from germline, CDR1 is PRHDT and CDR2 is FYEKMQ (reference sequence). CDR3 sequence: CASSSSRAPGTQYF. In nucleotides, the CDR3 is TGTGCCAGCAGCTCTTCACGGGCACCGGGGACGCAGTATTTT.